The sequence of this T cell receptor beta chain was determined in a study of cytomegalovirus exposure and HLA in healthy donors. Trimming left V 3 bases short and J 0 bases short, with 23 bases between. There are 19 residues in the CDR3. Germline-derived CDR1 and CDR2 are SGHDT and YYEEEE. The PCR had 60 Vbeta and 13 Jbeta primers. Sequencing was performed with immunoSEQ multiplex PCR; in TCRdb, only in-frame clones are kept and a portion is missing. This table has some 190,000 clones, 75% to 85% appearing once. Sequenced input: PBMCs. J is TRBJ2-3 and V is TRBV5-6; the D gene is possibly TRBD1 (6 bases). This TCR came from a woman aged 25 to 45 in good health and CMV-seropositive. CDR3 in amino acids: CASSSHGTIWNHSTDTQYF. The CDR3 DNA follows: TGTGCCAGCAGCTCACACGGGACAATTTGGAACCATAGCACAGATACGCAGTATTTT.